The T cell receptor (beta chain) described here comes from a study of T cell changes during pregnancy in multiple sclerosis. Some clones are missing from TCRdb's copy, which holds only in-frame ones; the method was immunoSEQ multiplex PCR. The table lists 29,000 or so clones, 89% of them singletons, with 6.9% in the top ten. The receptor comes from a female donor with multiple sclerosis, enrolled in a pregnancy study. Sequenced material: CD8+ T cells from peripheral blood mononuclear cells, taken in the second trimester of pregnancy.

As DNA, the CDR3 is TGTGCCAGCAGTGACGACGGGACAGCTGAAATGAACACTGAAGCTTTCTTT. Residues: CASSDDGTAEMNTEAFF. This rearrangement joins TRBV6-4 to TRBJ1-1; 7 nucleotides match TRBD1. CDR1 is MRHNA, CDR2 SNTAGT, per germline. V gave up 2 bases and J gave up 0 bases; unmatched junction bases: 9. This CDR3 spans 17 amino acids.